These 20 T cell receptor beta chains were all obtained from the same sample, sequenced in a study of T cell responses to AZD1222 COVID-19 vaccine (dated by TCRdb to about 2021). Libraries were built with the immunoSEQ multiplex PCR assay. This immuneACCESS table, as held by TCRdb, lists in-frame sequences with V and J called but not all clones. Of the missing ones, under half trace to an unresolved V gene in checked studies; the others have no known cause. This sample is represented by about 150,000 clones; 75% to 95% of them were singletons. Jointly, the top ten make up about 4.4% of the sample. The sample's time point label, decoded: baseline before first vaccination. Source: peripheral blood, taken on day 0 of AZD1222 vaccination. These TCRs come from an adult in good health.

The V and J genes are TRBV10-3 and TRBJ2-2, with a weak D call TRBD1 (6 bases). Germline V lookup: CDR1 ENHRY, CDR2 SYGVKD. The CDR3 contains 14 residues. Trimming took off 8 bases at V and 1 base at J, with 11 bases between the two ends. DNA of the CDR3: TGTGCCATCCCCCAAGGGGGGAACACCGGGGAGCTGTTTTTT. This encodes CAIPQGGNTGELFF.

CDR3 DNA sequence: TGCGCCAGCAGCTTCAGCGGGAGTGAAGATACGCAGTATTTT. Translation: CASSFSGSEDTQYF. The chain employs TRBV5-1 and TRBJ2-3; 8 bases agree with TRBD2. The CDR3 totals 14 residues. Trimming cost V 2 bases and J 5 bases; bases outside gene matches: 4. The V gene's germline CDR1 is SGHRS and CDR2 YFSETQ.

The CDR3 sequence is CASSRGIEAFF. The DNA of the CDR3 is TGTGCCAGCAGCCGGGGTATTGAAGCTTTCTTT. The chain has TRBV2 and TRBJ1-1; D gene ambiguous. This CDR3 is 11 amino acids long. Germline-derived CDR1 and CDR2 are SNHLY and FYNNEI. Trimming cost V 6 bases and J 7 bases, with 9 bases left between them.

The rearrangement links TRBV28 to TRBJ2-7, with D maybe TRBD2 (6 bases). V shed 3 bases and J shed 1 base, with 16 bases lying between them. The CDR3 has 16 residues. CDR1 is MDHEN and CDR2 is SYDVKM in the germline V gene. In DNA form, the CDR3 reads TGTGCCAGCAGTTTCTCTTTGGAGGGATTGTCCTACGAGCAGTACTTC. Protein sequence: CASSFSLEGLSYEQYF. The full variable domain, with the rest looked up from reference TRBV28 and TRBJ2-7, is DVKVTQSSRYLVKRTGEKVFLECVQDMDHENMFWYRQDPGLGLRLIYFSYDVKMKEKGDIPEGYSVSREKKERFSLILESASTNQTSMYLCASSFSLEGLSYEQYFGPGTRLTVT.

The rearrangement uses TRBV30 and TRBJ1-1; D is undetermined. CDR1 and CDR2 from the germline V gene are GTSNPN and SVGIG (reference sequence). The CDR3 extends over 12 amino acids. With 2 bases removed from V and 5 bases from J, the gap between germline ends came to 9 bases. CDR3 in DNA: TGTGCCTGGAGTCCCACGGAAACTGAAGCTTTCTTT. Protein sequence: CAWSPTETEAFF.

Here the CDR3 DNA reads TGCAGCGTTGACAGTGGGGCTAGCGGGAGCTACGAGCAGTACTTC. It translates to CSVDSGASGSYEQYF. The chain recombines TRBV29-1 with TRBJ2-7; 10 nucleotides match TRBD2. This CDR3 spans 15 amino acids. Germline V gene data show CDR1 as SQVTM and CDR2 as ANQGSEA. The V segment lost 3 bases and the J segment 3 bases; nucleotides outside the gene matches: 8.

J is TRBJ1-3 and V is TRBV14; a weak D match, TRBD1 (5 bases). Trimming removed 4 bases from V and 2 bases from J, with 12 bases in between. CDR3 size: 15 residues. Germline lookup yields CDR1 SGHDN and CDR2 FVKESK. The CDR3, as DNA: TGTGCCAGCAGCCCCCCCGGGGCCCCTGGAAACACCATATATTTT. It encodes CASSPPGAPGNTIYF.

The rearrangement links TRBV10-3 to TRBJ2-7; D is perhaps TRBD1 (6 bases). The CDR3 is 13 amino acids. Trimming removed 2 bases from V and 3 bases from J, with 8 bases in between. Germline values: CDR1 ENHRY, CDR2 SYGVKD. CDR3 sequence (DNA): TGTGCCATCAGTGAGGGACAGAGCTACGAGCAGTACTTC. Translating it yields CAISEGQSYEQYF.

The count of this clone is one. The chain carries TRBV4-2 and TRBJ2-2; 9 bases agree with TRBD1. V shed 4 bases, J shed 3 bases, and the junction held 3 bases outside the gene matches. Germline CDR1 is LGHNA and CDR2 is YNFKEQ. This CDR3 is 15 amino acids long. The CDR3 loop reads CASSPGQGDTGELFF. CDR3 DNA sequence: TGTGCCAGCAGCCCGGGACAGGGAGACACCGGGGAGCTGTTTTTT.

The rearrangement uses TRBV9 and TRBJ1-2; 8 bases are a match to TRBD1. Unmatched junction bases numbered 5, after V lost 1 base and J lost 0 bases. The CDR3 runs 16 residues. The germline gives CDR1 SGDLS, CDR2 YYNGEE. CDR3 amino acids: CASSVSVQGANYGYTF. The CDR3 DNA is TGTGCCAGCAGCGTATCAGTACAGGGGGCTAACTATGGCTACACCTTC.

V gene TRBV6-5 combines with J gene TRBJ1-5; D gene uncertain. From germline, CDR1 is MNHEY and CDR2 SVGAGI. The CDR3 has 15 residues. V was trimmed by 4 bases and J by 6 bases, leaving 16 bases between them. CDR3: CASSSIRLEGQPQHF. The CDR3 bases are TGTGCCAGCAGTTCGATCAGGTTGGAGGGTCAGCCCCAGCATTTT.

The genes are TRBV27 and TRBJ2-7, with D perhaps matching TRBD1 (6 bases). CDR3 length: 13 amino acids. Trimming shortened V by 5 bases and J by 1 base, and 9 bases separated the two germline ends. Per the germline V gene, CDR1 is MNHEY and CDR2 is SMNVEV (reference sequence). The CDR3 loop is CASSTGLSYEQYF. CDR3 nucleotides: TGTGCCAGCAGTACAGGGCTATCCTACGAGCAGTACTTC.

This clone was picked up a small number of times. V gene TRBV28 combines with J gene TRBJ2-3; 9 nucleotides line up with TRBD2. The germline gives CDR1 MDHEN, CDR2 SYDVKM. V lost 7 bases to trimming and J lost 4 bases; unmatched junction nucleotides: 12. This CDR3 comprises 16 residues. The DNA for the CDR3 is TGTGCCAGCATCGACCGGCTAGCGGGAAATTCAGATACGCAGTATTTT. Its protein is CASIDRLAGNSDTQYF.

The chain recombines TRBV7-3 with TRBJ2-1; 7 bases match TRBD1. The V and J ends lost 1 base and 7 bases, in that order; junction bases with no gene match: 7. Looked up from germline, CDR1 is SGHTA and CDR2 is FQGTGA. The CDR3 loop spans 15 amino acids. The CDR3 loop is CASSLRGQPENEQFF. The CDR3, as DNA: TGTGCCAGCAGCTTAAGGGGACAGCCTGAAAATGAGCAGTTCTTC.

The chain joins TRBV27 to TRBJ1-1, with a weak D call TRBD1 (6 bases). Germline V gene sequence: CDR1 MNHEY, CDR2 SMNVEV (reference sequence). CDR3 length equals 14 residues. V lost 11 bases and J 4 bases, leaving 20 bases between the germline ends. The CDR3 sequence is CAGRQVEDGTEAFF. The DNA of the CDR3 is TGTGCCGGACGACAGGTTGAGGACGGCACTGAAGCTTTCTTT.

The chain joins TRBV3-1 (or the pseudogene TRBV3-2) to TRBJ1-1, with 8 bases identical to TRBD1. There are 17 residues in the CDR3. The germline V gene has CDR1 LGHDT and CDR2 YNNKEL (reference sequence). V lost 0 bases and J lost 3; bases outside the gene matches: 9. CDR3 region: CASSQEDRAEIYTEAFF. The CDR3 DNA reads as TGTGCCAGCAGCCAAGAGGACAGGGCAGAGATCTACACTGAAGCTTTCTTT.

The chain employs TRBV7-3 and TRBJ2-1; D is possibly TRBD1 (6 bases). The CDR3 totals 13 residues. V dropped 3 bases and J dropped 7 bases, with 10 bases sitting between them. Looked up from germline, CDR1 is SGHTA and CDR2 is FQGTGA. The CDR3 loop is CASSFPGVNEQFF. CDR3 coding DNA: TGTGCCAGCAGCTTCCCAGGGGTGAATGAGCAGTTCTTC.

This clone was detected once. J is TRBJ2-5 and V is TRBV2, with TRBD2 as a possible D gene (5 bases). From germline, CDR1 is SNHLY and CDR2 FYNNEI. This CDR3 spans 15 amino acids. V was clipped by 7 bases and J by 5 bases, with 20 bases between them. CDR3 bases: TGTGCCAGCACAGAGGGAACCCAGTACGGTGAGACCCAGTACTTC. This codes for CASTEGTQYGETQYF.

The chain recombines TRBV6-7 with TRBJ1-2; 11 nucleotides line up with TRBD1. TRBV6-7 is marked as an open reading frame, function uncertain. The CDR3 length is 15 residues. The ends lost 5 bases at V and 4 bases at J; junction bases unmatched: 6. The chain's CDR3 is CASSAGQGELYGYTF. The CDR3 DNA is TGTGCCAGCAGTGCGGGACAGGGGGAACTCTATGGCTACACCTTC.

The chain employs TRBV4-2 and TRBJ2-7; D remains unclear. This CDR3 has 16 residues. Between the trimmed V and J ends, which lost 0 bases and 2 bases, there was a span of 14 bases. Germline assignment: CDR1 LGHNA and CDR2 YNFKEQ. CDR3 nucleotide sequence: TGTGCCAGCAGCCAAGAAAATGGTCCCGAGACCTACGAGCAGTACTTC. It codes for CASSQENGPETYEQYF.